Shown below are 21 T cell receptor beta chains from a single sample sequenced in a study of blood T cell repertoires in COVID-19. The assay was immunoSEQ multiplex PCR, and TCRdb's table has in-frame clones only and misses some. Of around 260,000 clones listed, 91% are singletons. The specimen was peripheral blood. The receptors derive from a woman in her 30s with COVID-19, enrolled during active disease.

The V call is TRBV6-5, the J call TRBJ2-6; a weak D match, TRBD1 (5 bases). Germline V lookup: CDR1 MNHEY, CDR2 SVGAGI. V lost 5 bases to trimming and J lost 4 bases, with 12 bases between them. This CDR3 contains 15 residues. The CDR3 bases are TGTGCCAGCAGTCTTGGACACAGCGGGGCCAACGTCCTGACTTTC. This gives the protein CASSLGHSGANVLTF.

V and J are TRBV10-1 and TRBJ2-2; 7 bases agree with TRBD2. Germline CDR1 and CDR2: WNHNN and SYGVQD (reference sequence). The CDR3 has 14 amino acids. J gave up 2 bases and V 8 bases, and 5 bases lay outside the gene matches. The CDR3 is CASWLAENTGELFF. The DNA for the CDR3 is TGCGCCAGCTGGCTAGCGGAAAACACCGGGGAGCTGTTTTTT.

This clone was seen just once. The gene calls are TRBV6-5 and TRBJ1-1, with no clear D. Germline V lookup: CDR1 MNHEY, CDR2 SVGAGI. CDR3 length: 14 amino acids. The V gene lost 2 bases and the J gene lost 2 bases, with 9 bases spanning the gap. In DNA form, the CDR3 reads TGTGCCAGCAGTTACGGAGGAGTAAACACTGAAGCTTTCTTT. This sequence encodes CASSYGGVNTEAFF.

The chain joins TRBV9 to TRBJ1-4; 7 positions match TRBD1. This CDR3 region has 16 residues. The ends lost 3 bases at V and 4 bases at J; junction bases unmatched: 9. From germline, CDR1 is SGDLS and CDR2 YYNGEE. In DNA form, the CDR3 reads TGTGCCAGCAGCGCCTTCCCGGGACAGCTTAATGAAAAACTGTTTTTT. It is translated as CASSAFPGQLNEKLFF. The whole variable domain, filled in from reference TRBV9 and TRBJ1-4, reads DSGVTQTPKHLITATGQRVTLRCSPRSGDLSVYWYQQSLDQGLQFLIQYYNGEERAKGNILERFSAQQFPDLHSELNLSSLELGDSALYFCASSAFPGQLNEKLFFGSGTQLSVL.

The chain employs TRBV6-2 or TRBV6-3 and TRBJ2-1; TRBD2 matches 10 bases. The trim removed 2 bases at V and 6 bases at J, leaving 4 bases unmatched. CDR1 MNHEY and CDR2 SVGEGT come from the germline V gene. The CDR3 has 15 residues. The CDR3 protein is CASSYPSGRRNEQFF. The CDR3 DNA sequence: TGTGCCAGCAGTTACCCTAGCGGGAGACGCAATGAGCAGTTCTTC.

The rearrangement links TRBV4-1 to TRBJ1-5, with D possibly TRBD1 on 5 matching bases. Trimming took off 0 bases at V and 7 bases at J, with 7 bases between the two ends. CDR1 and CDR2 from the germline V gene are MGHRA and YSYEKL. The CDR3 totals 13 residues. CDR3 in DNA: TGCGCCAGCAGCCAAGACAGGGAACAGCCCCAGCATTTT. Its translation: CASSQDREQPQHF.

This clone was counted a few times. CDR3 protein: CASSIPGNTGELFF. Here the CDR3 DNA reads TGTGCCAGTAGTATCCCAGGGAACACCGGGGAGCTGTTTTTT. The V call is TRBV19, the J call TRBJ2-2; unclear D gene. The CDR3 is 14 amino acids. Germline V gene data show CDR1 as LNHDA and CDR2 as SQIVND (reference sequence). V dropped 3 bases and J dropped 1 base, with 6 bases sitting between them. The entire variable domain, with the rest obtained from reference TRBV19 and TRBJ2-2, is as follows: DGGITQSPKYLFRKEGQNVTLSCEQNLNHDAMYWYRQDPGQGLRLIYYSQIVNDFQKGDIAEGYSVSREKKESFPLTVTSAQKNPTAFYLCASSIPGNTGELFFGEGSRLTVL.

The V gene is TRBV4-1, the J gene TRBJ2-1; TRBD2 agrees at 8 bases. Germline V gene lookup returns CDR1 MGHRA and CDR2 YSYEKL. V gave up 3 bases and J gave up 4 bases; unmatched junction bases: 14. The CDR3 runs 18 residues. This CDR3 is CASSQTNSAGDLYNEQFF. The CDR3 region has the DNA TGCGCCAGCAGCCAGACCAATTCAGCGGGAGACCTATACAATGAGCAGTTCTTC.

This clone has just one count. This rearrangement joins TRBV28 to TRBJ2-5; 7 nucleotides agree with TRBD2. The J segment lost 4 bases and the V segment lost 3 bases, leaving 5 bases of the junction unmatched. The CDR3 spans 14 residues. Germline-derived CDR1 and CDR2 are MDHEN and SYDVKM. Here the CDR3 reads CASSFTLAGETQYF. The CDR3 DNA reads as TGTGCCAGCAGTTTCACTTTAGCGGGAGAGACCCAGTACTTC.

The chain employs TRBV24-1 and TRBJ1-3; 7 bases line up with TRBD1. CDR3 length: 15 amino acids. J gave up 0 bases and V 5 bases, and 3 bases lay outside the gene matches. The germline gives CDR1 KGHDR, CDR2 SFDVKD. CDR3 coding DNA: TGTGCCACCAGTGGGGACAGACTCTCTGGAAACACCATATATTTT. Its translation is CATSGDRLSGNTIYF.

The V call is TRBV9, the J call TRBJ1-5, with 9 bases that match TRBD1. V trimming: 4 bases; J trimming: 6 bases; junction bases outside the gene matches: 5. This CDR3 comprises 14 residues. Germline V gene data show CDR1 as SGDLS and CDR2 as YYNGEE. This CDR3 is CASSQTGGGQPQHF. CDR3 in DNA: TGTGCCAGCAGCCAAACAGGGGGCGGTCAGCCCCAGCATTTT.

The chain carries TRBV19 and TRBJ2-1, with 9 bases matching TRBD2. The length of the CDR3 is 16 residues. Germline CDR1 reads LNHDA; CDR2 reads SQIVND (reference sequence). With 7 bases clipped from V and 7 bases from J, the junction kept 14 bases outside the gene matches. The CDR3 DNA sequence: TGTGCCAGTACCAACAGGCGGGAGGGATTTAGAAATGAGCAGTTCTTC. As protein: CASTNRREGFRNEQFF.

This clone appeared once. The chain is built from TRBV19 and TRBJ1-3, with D tentatively TRBD1 (6 bases). Germline V gene data show CDR1 as LNHDA and CDR2 as SQIVND (reference sequence). Trimming removed 5 bases at V and 0 bases at J, with 11 bases between. The CDR3 consists of 15 residues. The CDR3 region has the DNA TGTGCCAGTAGTTTAGGACAGACCTCTGGAAACACCATATATTTT. Its protein product is CASSLGQTSGNTIYF.

The chain has TRBV27 and TRBJ1-6; D ambiguous. CDR1 is MNHEY, CDR2 SMNVEV, per germline (reference sequence). CDR3 length equals 15 residues. Trimming took off 3 bases at V and 8 bases at J, with 14 bases between the two ends. Written as DNA, the CDR3 is TGTGCCAGCAGTTTCGCTCAGGAGGGCCATTCACCCCTCCACTTT. Its protein is CASSFAQEGHSPLHF.

The chain is built from TRBV7-9 and TRBJ2-1; D is undetermined. The CDR3 is 14 amino acids. Between the trimmed V and J ends, which lost 5 bases and 3 bases, there was a span of 11 bases. Looked up from germline, CDR1 is SEHNR and CDR2 is FQNEAQ (reference sequence). The CDR3 DNA reads TGTGCCAGCAGCGCCAGCGTTGGCTACAATGAGCAGTTCTTC. Encoded protein: CASSASVGYNEQFF.

The chain is built from TRBV19 and TRBJ2-5; tentative D call: TRBD1 (5 bases). The CDR3 covers 16 residues. Trimming stripped 5 bases from V and 5 bases from J, with 21 bases between. Germline values: CDR1 LNHDA, CDR2 SQIVND (reference sequence). CDR3 coding DNA: TGTGCCAGTAGTGAGCCGTACCGTAGGGGTTGGGAGACCCAGTACTTC. Translating it yields CASSEPYRRGWETQYF.

V gene TRBV5-4 combines with J gene TRBJ2-7; a weak D match, TRBD1 (6 bases). This CDR3 contains 14 residues. V gave up 0 bases and J gave up 2 bases, with 9 bases separating them. Germline V gene data show CDR1 as SGHNT and CDR2 as YYREEE (reference sequence). CDR3 sequence (DNA): TGTGCCAGCAGCTTGGGACAGGATACCTACGAGCAGTACTTC. It encodes CASSLGQDTYEQYF.

The table lists this clone with a few counts. The rearrangement uses TRBV28 and TRBJ1-2; the match to TRBD1 covers 11 bases. Germline trimming cut 6 bases from V and 5 bases from J; bases unmatched to any gene: 5. The CDR3 runs 14 residues. Germline CDR1 is MDHEN and CDR2 is SYDVKM. CDR3 DNA: TGTGCCAGCAGAACCGGACAGGGGGCGTATGGCTACACCTTC. The encoded protein is CASRTGQGAYGYTF.

The chain carries TRBV28 and TRBJ1-6; 7 positions agree with TRBD1. Germline V gene data show CDR1 as MDHEN and CDR2 as SYDVKM. The CDR3 totals 14 residues. With 4 bases clipped from V and 7 bases from J, the junction kept 4 bases outside the gene matches. The chain's CDR3 is CASSSTGKNSPLHF. DNA of the CDR3: TGTGCCAGCAGTTCGACAGGGAAAAATTCACCCCTCCACTTT.

The rearrangement uses TRBV29-1 and TRBJ2-7; D not certain. The CDR3 spans 12 residues. Deletions cut 7 bases from V and 3 bases from J, with 13 bases between. CDR1 is SQVTM, CDR2 ANQGSEA, per germline. DNA for the CDR3: TGCAGCGCGGAACGTCCGGGCTACGAGCAGTACTTC. It translates to CSAERPGYEQYF.

This chain links TRBV3-1 (or the pseudogene TRBV3-2) with TRBJ1-5; D remains ambiguous. The CDR3 is made up of 15 amino acids. Looked up from germline, CDR1 is LGHDT and CDR2 is YNNKEL (reference sequence). V lost 0 bases and J 2 bases, leaving 8 bases between the germline ends. CDR3 in DNA: TGTGCCAGCAGCCAAGATAGAGGAGGCAATCAGCCCCAGCATTTT. Protein sequence: CASSQDRGGNQPQHF.